This T cell receptor beta chain comes out of a study of metastatic and nonmetastatic thyroid tumors. Study context: Comparison of repertoires was carried out across blood and tumor or nodule tissue from malignant and benign thyroid patients.

Authors' analysis steps: The study's classifier, a distant-metastasis tool for papillary thyroid cancer, was built using CDR3 differences across clinicopathological groups. TCRdb re-analyzed the PCR reads through MiXCR. These V and J calls derive from TCRdb rather than the authors' analysis. The sample carries approximately 20,000 clones, about 27% recorded once. Overall study results and limits: The study reportedly found significantly higher TCR beta diversity in malignant thyroid tumors than benign nodules, in blood and tumor.

CDR1 is SGHTA and CDR2 is FQGNSA in the germline V gene. Trimming at V came to 5 bases and at J to 4 bases, leaving 7 bases not matched to a gene. This CDR3 has 14 residues. With regard to this clone: Its antigen is as yet unknown.

Patients had received no treatment of any kind before thyroid surgery. Sequenced: tumor tissue. This chain uses TRBV7-2 with TRBJ1-1, with TRBD1 matching over 7 bases. The origin of this receptor is a female donor with papillary thyroid cancer or a benign thyroid nodule (not recorded which). Some clones in this sample may be carry-over from other donors' samples. As DNA, the CDR3 is TGTGCCAGCAGCCCCACGACAGGGCGCACTGAAGCTTTCTTT. Its translation: CASSPTTGRTEAFF.